This is a list of T cell receptor beta chains from one sample in a study of vaccination effects on CD4 cells after COVID-19. Which antigens these TCRs recognize remains unknown. Data came from immunoSEQ multiplex PCR; TCRdb stores just in-frame clones and leaves some out. In the table there are 10,000 or so clones, approximately 69% of which are singletons. The starting material was CD4+ T cells from PBMCs cultured with HCoV-229E spike peptides, obtained before COVID-19 vaccination. Receptor source: a human donor who received a COVID-19 vaccine. Each CDR3 is given with its conserved first and last residue. Fields, in order: J gene, V gene, CDR3 length, D gene, clone size, CDR3 protein, CDR3 DNA. The D gene is left open where the match is weak. Clone size is stated in some rows and not others, as once, few, many or a class when expanded.

J gene: TRBJ1-1; V gene: TRBV28; CDR3 length: 12; D gene: .; clone size: once; CDR3 protein: CASSLQYTEAFF; CDR3 DNA: TGTGCCAGCAGCCTACAGTACACTGAAGCTTTCTTT
J gene: TRBJ1-6; V gene: TRBV27; CDR3 length: 17; D gene: TRBD1; clone size: .; CDR3 protein: CASSPYPNRGYNSPLHF; CDR3 DNA: TGTGCCAGCAGTCCCTACCCGAACAGGGGCTATAATTCACCCCTCCACTTT
J gene: TRBJ1-2; V gene: TRBV6-1; CDR3 length: 15; D gene: .; clone size: .; CDR3 protein: CASSEAEGTDYGYTF; CDR3 DNA: TGTGCCAGCAGTGAAGCTGAAGGGACGGACTATGGCTACACCTTC
J gene: TRBJ2-6; V gene: TRBV30; CDR3 length: 14; D gene: .; clone size: .; CDR3 protein: CAWSGQSGANVLTF; CDR3 DNA: TGTGCCTGGAGTGGACAATCTGGGGCCAACGTCCTGACTTTC
J gene: TRBJ1-4; V gene: TRBV7-2; CDR3 length: 15; D gene: TRBD1; clone size: medium-sized; CDR3 protein: CASSLAAGGEEKLFF; CDR3 DNA: TGTGCCAGCAGCTTAGCCGCAGGGGGAGAGGAAAAACTGTTTTTT
J gene: TRBJ1-1; V gene: TRBV19; CDR3 length: 16; D gene: TRBD1; clone size: .; CDR3 protein: CASSIDRERVNTEAFF; CDR3 DNA: TGTGCCAGTAGTATTGACAGGGAACGAGTGAACACTGAAGCTTTCTTT
J gene: TRBJ2-5; V gene: TRBV4-1; CDR3 length: 15; D gene: TRBD2; clone size: .; CDR3 protein: CASSQPGLGGETQYF; CDR3 DNA: TGCGCCAGCAGCCAACCGGGACTAGGGGGAGAGACCCAGTACTTC
J gene: TRBJ2-1; V gene: TRBV4-2; CDR3 length: 16; D gene: .; clone size: once; CDR3 protein: CASSRGQGTSYNEQFF; CDR3 DNA: TGTGCCAGCAGCCGGGGCCAGGGGACTTCATACAATGAGCAGTTCTTC
J gene: TRBJ2-1; V gene: TRBV2; CDR3 length: 15; D gene: TRBD2; clone size: .; CDR3 protein: CASSESGGAYNEQFF; CDR3 DNA: TGTGCCAGCAGTGAATCGGGGGGGGCTTACAATGAGCAGTTCTTC
J gene: TRBJ2-3; V gene: TRBV4-1; CDR3 length: 16; D gene: TRBD2; clone size: .; CDR3 protein: CASSSSGSSSTDTQYF; CDR3 DNA: TGCGCCAGCAGCTCTAGCGGGAGCTCTAGCACAGATACGCAGTATTTT
J gene: TRBJ1-2; V gene: TRBV16; CDR3 length: 14; D gene: .; clone size: .; CDR3 protein: CASSLWTANYGYTF; CDR3 DNA: TGTGCCAGCAGCCTTTGGACAGCTAACTATGGCTACACCTTC
J gene: TRBJ1-5; V gene: TRBV7-2; CDR3 length: 15; D gene: .; clone size: .; CDR3 protein: CASSPGGASNQPQHF; CDR3 DNA: TGTGCCAGCAGCCCCGGCGGGGCTAGCAATCAGCCCCAGCATTTT
J gene: TRBJ2-1; V gene: TRBV5-5; CDR3 length: 15; D gene: .; clone size: once; CDR3 protein: CASSLTSGGANEQFF; CDR3 DNA: TGTGCCAGCAGCTTGACTAGTGGGGGGGCCAATGAGCAGTTCTTC
J gene: TRBJ1-4; V gene: TRBV28; CDR3 length: 13; D gene: .; clone size: .; CDR3 protein: CASSRAANEKLFF; CDR3 DNA: TGTGCCAGCAGCCGGGCTGCGAATGAAAAACTGTTTTTT
J gene: TRBJ1-5; V gene: TRBV19; CDR3 length: 12; D gene: .; clone size: few; CDR3 protein: CASSISNQPQHF; CDR3 DNA: TGTGCCAGTAGTATAAGCAATCAGCCCCAGCATTTT
J gene: TRBJ2-5; V gene: TRBV5-6; CDR3 length: 14; D gene: TRBD2; clone size: once; CDR3 protein: CASTTGLAGETQYF; CDR3 DNA: TGTGCCAGCACCACCGGACTAGCCGGAGAGACCCAGTACTTC
J gene: TRBJ2-1; V gene: TRBV19; CDR3 length: 18; D gene: TRBD2; clone size: .; CDR3 protein: CASSIEGNSGRWGNEQFF; CDR3 DNA: TGTGCCAGTAGTATAGAAGGTAATAGCGGGAGATGGGGCAATGAGCAGTTCTTC
J gene: TRBJ2-2; V gene: TRBV27; CDR3 length: 13; D gene: .; clone size: .; CDR3 protein: CASSLAGTGELFF; CDR3 DNA: TGTGCCAGCAGTTTAGCGGGGACCGGGGAGCTGTTTTTT
J gene: TRBJ2-1; V gene: TRBV11-2; CDR3 length: 16; D gene: TRBD2; clone size: .; CDR3 protein: CASSLIAGALYNEQFF; CDR3 DNA: TGTGCCAGCAGCTTAATAGCGGGGGCTCTTTACAATGAGCAGTTCTTC
J gene: TRBJ2-7; V gene: TRBV5-6; CDR3 length: 16; D gene: .; clone size: .; CDR3 protein: CASSLYQLSSSYEQYF; CDR3 DNA: TGTGCCAGCAGCTTGTATCAGTTATCGAGCTCCTACGAGCAGTACTTC
J gene: TRBJ1-2; V gene: TRBV6-2/TRBV6-3; CDR3 length: 16; D gene: TRBD1; clone size: few; CDR3 protein: CASSYDWTGSSYGYTF; CDR3 DNA: TGTGCCAGCAGTTACGACTGGACAGGGTCGTCCTATGGCTACACCTTC
J gene: TRBJ2-7; V gene: TRBV28; CDR3 length: 13; D gene: TRBD2; clone size: .; CDR3 protein: CASRPGGSYEQYF; CDR3 DNA: TGTGCCAGCAGGCCGGGAGGCTCCTACGAGCAGTACTTC
J gene: TRBJ1-1; V gene: TRBV12-3/TRBV12-4; CDR3 length: 13; D gene: .; clone size: .; CDR3 protein: CASILHGNTEAFF; CDR3 DNA: TGTGCCAGCATCCTACACGGGAACACTGAAGCTTTCTTT
J gene: TRBJ1-1; V gene: TRBV3-1/TRBV3-2; CDR3 length: 15; D gene: TRBD1; clone size: .; CDR3 protein: CASSQAGQGHTEAFF; CDR3 DNA: TGTGCCAGCAGCCAAGCCGGACAGGGGCACACTGAAGCTTTCTTT
J gene: TRBJ1-2; V gene: TRBV18; CDR3 length: 15; D gene: TRBD1; clone size: .; CDR3 protein: CASSPRTGTHYGYTF; CDR3 DNA: TGTGCCAGCTCACCTCGGACAGGGACTCACTATGGCTACACCTTC
J gene: TRBJ2-1; V gene: TRBV28; CDR3 length: 12; D gene: TRBD2; clone size: .; CDR3 protein: CASSPLARLQFF; CDR3 DNA: TGTGCCAGCAGCCCACTAGCGCGACTGCAGTTCTTC
J gene: TRBJ2-7; V gene: TRBV7-2; CDR3 length: 15; D gene: TRBD1; clone size: .; CDR3 protein: CASSPRDRASYEQYF; CDR3 DNA: TGTGCCAGCAGCCCCCGGGACAGGGCCTCCTACGAGCAGTACTTC
J gene: TRBJ2-3; V gene: TRBV6-1; CDR3 length: 16; D gene: TRBD2; clone size: .; CDR3 protein: CASREGSGTNTDTQYF; CDR3 DNA: TGTGCCAGCAGGGAAGGCAGCGGGACCAACACAGATACGCAGTATTTT
J gene: TRBJ2-2; V gene: TRBV9; CDR3 length: 13; D gene: .; clone size: .; CDR3 protein: CASSVDSTGELFF; CDR3 DNA: TGTGCCAGCAGCGTAGATAGCACCGGGGAGCTGTTTTTT
J gene: TRBJ2-7; V gene: TRBV6-5; CDR3 length: 12; D gene: .; clone size: once; CDR3 protein: CASSLGGHEQYF; CDR3 DNA: TGTGCCAGCAGCTTGGGGGGCCACGAGCAGTACTTC
J gene: TRBJ1-2; V gene: TRBV12-3/TRBV12-4; CDR3 length: 13; D gene: .; clone size: few; CDR3 protein: CASSSSTGHGYTF; CDR3 DNA: TGTGCCAGCAGTTCCAGTACGGGTCATGGCTACACCTTC
J gene: TRBJ1-1; V gene: TRBV9; CDR3 length: 15; D gene: .; clone size: once; CDR3 protein: CASSVEGAMNTEAFF; CDR3 DNA: TGTGCCAGCAGCGTAGAAGGAGCAATGAACACTGAAGCTTTCTTT
J gene: TRBJ1-4; V gene: TRBV7-9; CDR3 length: 16; D gene: .; clone size: .; CDR3 protein: CASTLGLTGVGEKLFF; CDR3 DNA: TGTGCCAGCACCTTGGGGCTGACAGGAGTAGGTGAAAAACTGTTTTTT
J gene: TRBJ1-2; V gene: TRBV7-9; CDR3 length: 16; D gene: TRBD1; clone size: .; CDR3 protein: CASSPSTGQGDEGYTF; CDR3 DNA: TGTGCCAGCAGCCCCTCGACAGGGCAGGGCGATGAGGGCTACACCTTC
J gene: TRBJ1-2; V gene: TRBV30; CDR3 length: 14; D gene: .; clone size: .; CDR3 protein: CAWSSTPGADGYTF; CDR3 DNA: TGTGCCTGGAGTTCGACTCCGGGGGCGGATGGCTACACCTTC
J gene: TRBJ1-1; V gene: TRBV3-1/TRBV3-2; CDR3 length: 14; D gene: .; clone size: .; CDR3 protein: CASSQEGPSTEAFF; CDR3 DNA: TGTGCCAGCAGCCAAGAAGGCCCCTCCACTGAAGCTTTCTTT
J gene: TRBJ1-6; V gene: TRBV2; CDR3 length: 14; D gene: .; clone size: .; CDR3 protein: CASNGGQGVSPLHF; CDR3 DNA: TGTGCCAGCAACGGGGGGCAGGGTGTTTCACCCCTCCACTTT
J gene: TRBJ1-5; V gene: TRBV5-5; CDR3 length: 15; D gene: TRBD1; clone size: .; CDR3 protein: CASSWGTGRNQPQHF; CDR3 DNA: TGTGCCAGCAGCTGGGGGACAGGGAGAAATCAGCCCCAGCATTTT
J gene: TRBJ2-2; V gene: TRBV7-6; CDR3 length: 14; D gene: .; clone size: .; CDR3 protein: CASSLAENTGELFF; CDR3 DNA: TGTGCCAGCAGCTTAGCAGAGAACACCGGGGAGCTGTTTTTT
J gene: TRBJ1-3; V gene: TRBV10-3; CDR3 length: 15; D gene: .; clone size: .; CDR3 protein: CAISESGQGGNTIYF; CDR3 DNA: TGTGCCATCAGTGAGTCGGGGCAGGGTGGAAACACCATATATTTT
J gene: TRBJ1-3; V gene: TRBV7-2; CDR3 length: 17; D gene: .; clone size: .; CDR3 protein: CASSLQTRILSGNTIYF; CDR3 DNA: TGTGCCAGCAGCTTACAAACGCGGATCCTCTCTGGAAACACCATATATTTT
J gene: TRBJ2-2; V gene: TRBV7-2; CDR3 length: 16; D gene: TRBD2; clone size: .; CDR3 protein: CASSLVSSGGDGELFF; CDR3 DNA: TGTGCCAGCAGCTTAGTTTCTAGCGGGGGGGACGGGGAGCTGTTTTTT
J gene: TRBJ1-5; V gene: TRBV19; CDR3 length: 16; D gene: .; clone size: few; CDR3 protein: CASSMSGGLSNQPQHF; CDR3 DNA: TGTGCCAGTAGTATGTCCGGGGGGCTGAGCAATCAGCCCCAGCATTTT
J gene: TRBJ1-6; V gene: TRBV11-2; CDR3 length: 12; D gene: .; clone size: .; CDR3 protein: CASSLDGSPLHF; CDR3 DNA: TGTGCCAGCAGCTTAGACGGTTCACCCCTCCACTTT